The 17 T cell receptor beta chains presented below share a single source sample, sequenced in a study of blood T cell repertoires in COVID-19. Generated by immunoSEQ multiplex PCR, the TCRdb table keeps only in-frame clones and is missing some. This sample has 45,000 to 50,000 clones, with 85% to 90% found just once. Sequencing used peripheral blood. The receptors were sampled from a human donor in a cohort sampled during active COVID-19.

The V gene is TRBV9, the J gene TRBJ2-4; 9 nucleotides line up with TRBD1. The length of the CDR3 is 15 residues. Germline V gene sequence: CDR1 SGDLS, CDR2 YYNGEE. V lost 0 bases to trimming and J lost 8 bases; unmatched junction nucleotides: 6. CDR3 in DNA: TGTGCCAGCAGCGTAGCTCCCGACAGGGGGGACATTCAGTACTTC. It is translated as CASSVAPDRGDIQYF.

The chain has TRBV27 and TRBJ2-7; D perhaps matches TRBD1 (5 bases). The CDR3 has 14 residues. V dropped 6 bases and J dropped 3 bases, with 15 bases sitting between them. The V gene's germline CDR1 is MNHEY and CDR2 SMNVEV (reference sequence). The CDR3 is CASSLRSGFYEQYF. The CDR3 DNA follows: TGTGCCAGCAGCCTTCGGTCAGGGTTCTACGAGCAGTACTTC.

The chain carries TRBV7-3 and TRBJ2-1, with D perhaps matching TRBD2 (5 bases). The CDR3 extends over 14 amino acids. Trimming cost V 2 bases and J 10 bases, with 15 bases left between them. Germline CDR1 SGHTA, CDR2 FQGTGA. The CDR3 DNA follows: TGTGCCAGCAGCTTAGGGTCCCATACGGGGGAGCAGTTCTTC. It translates to CASSLGSHTGEQFF.

This clone is medium-sized in the sample. The V gene is TRBV9, the J gene TRBJ2-1; 9 nucleotides match TRBD2. The length of the CDR3 is 15 residues. Germline V CDR1 and CDR2: SGDLS, YYNGEE. V lost 1 base to trimming and J lost 9 bases; unmatched junction nucleotides: 8. This CDR3 is CASSVRLAGWGEQFF. DNA for the CDR3: TGTGCCAGCAGCGTAAGGCTAGCGGGGTGGGGTGAGCAGTTCTTC.

The chain combines TRBV7-9 with TRBJ2-7; D call uncertain. The germline gives CDR1 SEHNR, CDR2 FQNEAQ (reference sequence). Trimming shortened V by 1 base and J by 7 bases, and 8 bases separated the two germline ends. CDR3 length equals 12 residues. CDR3 amino acids: CASSLVRREQYF. The CDR3 nucleotides are TGTGCCAGCAGCTTAGTTAGGCGGGAGCAGTACTTC.

The rearrangement links TRBV6-1 to TRBJ2-5; maybe TRBD1 (6 bases). The V end lost 1 base, the J end lost 5 bases, and 11 bases lay between the germline ends. Per germline, CDR1 MNHNS and CDR2 SASEGT. This CDR3 is built from 14 residues. Here the CDR3 reads CASSEDRVRETQYF. In nucleotides, the CDR3 is TGTGCCAGCAGTGAAGACAGGGTCCGCGAGACCCAGTACTTC.

The V and J genes are TRBV29-1 and TRBJ2-2; D unresolved. V gave up 6 bases and J gave up 6 bases, with 11 bases separating them. The CDR3 totals 12 residues. Germline lookup yields CDR1 SQVTM and CDR2 ANQGSEA. This chain's CDR3 is CSVERLSGELFF. The CDR3 DNA reads as TGCAGCGTCGAAAGACTCTCCGGGGAGCTGTTTTTT.

In this sample, this clone turned up once. The chain couples TRBV4-2 to TRBJ2-7; a weak D match, TRBD1 (6 bases). This CDR3 region has 14 residues. CDR1 is LGHNA and CDR2 is YNFKEQ in the germline V gene. The V gene lost 5 bases and the J gene lost 6 bases, with 17 bases spanning the gap. The CDR3 sequence: CASSVRAGEGEQYF. As DNA, the CDR3 is TGTGCCAGCAGCGTGCGGGCAGGGGAAGGCGAGCAGTACTTC.

The V gene is TRBV9, the J gene TRBJ1-2; tentatively, D is TRBD1 (5 bases). V was trimmed by 0 bases and J by 8 bases, leaving 17 bases between them. CDR1 SGDLS and CDR2 YYNGEE come from the germline V gene. The CDR3 is made up of 15 amino acids. The CDR3 nucleotides are TGTGCCAGCAGCGTAGACGAAGGGGCGGATGGCGGCTACACCTTC. It codes for CASSVDEGADGGYTF.

V usage is TRBV6-5 and J usage is TRBJ1-1; D is possibly TRBD1 (5 bases). Trimming stripped 6 bases from V and 4 bases from J, with 18 bases between. The CDR3 runs 15 residues. Germline V gene data show CDR1 as MNHEY and CDR2 as SVGAGI. The CDR3 loop reads CASSLYSTRGTEAFF. The CDR3 DNA reads as TGTGCCAGCAGCCTATACTCTACAAGGGGCACTGAAGCTTTCTTT.

V and J are TRBV6-5 and TRBJ2-7; 10 bases line up with TRBD1. V dropped 8 bases and J dropped 1; count of bases not matched to a gene: 5. The CDR3 is 14 residues long. Germline-derived CDR1 and CDR2 are MNHEY and SVGAGI. DNA for the CDR3: TGTGCCAGCGGGGGACAGGGGCGATCCTACGAGCAGTACTTC. Translation gives CASGGQGRSYEQYF.

The V gene is TRBV6-2 or TRBV6-3, the J gene TRBJ2-3; 12 nucleotides agree with TRBD2. The CDR3 is 16 residues long. CDR1 is MNHEY, CDR2 SVGEGT, per germline. V lost 4 bases and J lost 6; bases outside the gene matches: 8. CDR3 sequence reads: CASSSRLAGAEDTQYF. The CDR3 coding sequence is TGTGCCAGCAGTTCGCGACTAGCGGGGGCCGAGGATACGCAGTATTTT.

The chain employs TRBV27 and TRBJ2-1; 7 nucleotides agree with TRBD2. This CDR3 has 17 residues. Germline V gene sequence: CDR1 MNHEY, CDR2 SMNVEV (reference sequence). Germline trimming cut 5 bases from V and 4 bases from J; bases unmatched to any gene: 14. The CDR3 sequence: CASSSPSSGALYNEQFF. In nucleotides, the CDR3 is TGTGCCAGCAGTAGCCCATCGAGCGGGGCCCTTTACAATGAGCAGTTCTTC.

The chain is built from TRBV7-5 and TRBJ1-2. TRBV7-5 is noted as a pseudogene. CDR3 size: 16 residues. The CDR3 loop is CARSLDGILINYGYTF. The DNA for the CDR3 is TGTGCCAGAAGCTTAGACGGGATACTCATTAACTATGGCTACACCTTC.

The V gene is TRBV7-8, the J gene TRBJ1-2; 7 bases fit TRBD1. J was trimmed by 4 bases and V by 6 bases; bases with no gene match: 11. The CDR3 covers 15 residues. Germline values: CDR1 SGHVS, CDR2 FQNEAQ. DNA for the CDR3: TGTGCCAGCAGTCCGACGACAGGGAACTCCTATGGCTACACCTTC. It yields the protein CASSPTTGNSYGYTF.

The chain carries TRBV12-3 or TRBV12-4 and TRBJ2-7; D is unclear. The CDR3 is 13 amino acids. The ends were cut back, 0 bases at V and 4 bases at J, with 7 bases in the middle. CDR3 sequence (DNA): TGTGCCAGCAGTTTAGCCGTAATTTACGAGCAGTACTTC. It codes for CASSLAVIYEQYF.

The count of this clone is one. The chain couples TRBV4-2 to TRBJ1-1, with a weak D call TRBD1 (5 bases). Germline-derived CDR1 and CDR2 are LGHNA and YNFKEQ. The CDR3 loop spans 17 amino acids. Trimming took 2 bases from V and 1 from J, leaving 17 bases between them. The DNA of the CDR3 is TGTGCCAGCAGCCAAAGGGGCCCCATAACATCGAACACTGAAGCTTTCTTT. Amino acids: CASSQRGPITSNTEAFF.